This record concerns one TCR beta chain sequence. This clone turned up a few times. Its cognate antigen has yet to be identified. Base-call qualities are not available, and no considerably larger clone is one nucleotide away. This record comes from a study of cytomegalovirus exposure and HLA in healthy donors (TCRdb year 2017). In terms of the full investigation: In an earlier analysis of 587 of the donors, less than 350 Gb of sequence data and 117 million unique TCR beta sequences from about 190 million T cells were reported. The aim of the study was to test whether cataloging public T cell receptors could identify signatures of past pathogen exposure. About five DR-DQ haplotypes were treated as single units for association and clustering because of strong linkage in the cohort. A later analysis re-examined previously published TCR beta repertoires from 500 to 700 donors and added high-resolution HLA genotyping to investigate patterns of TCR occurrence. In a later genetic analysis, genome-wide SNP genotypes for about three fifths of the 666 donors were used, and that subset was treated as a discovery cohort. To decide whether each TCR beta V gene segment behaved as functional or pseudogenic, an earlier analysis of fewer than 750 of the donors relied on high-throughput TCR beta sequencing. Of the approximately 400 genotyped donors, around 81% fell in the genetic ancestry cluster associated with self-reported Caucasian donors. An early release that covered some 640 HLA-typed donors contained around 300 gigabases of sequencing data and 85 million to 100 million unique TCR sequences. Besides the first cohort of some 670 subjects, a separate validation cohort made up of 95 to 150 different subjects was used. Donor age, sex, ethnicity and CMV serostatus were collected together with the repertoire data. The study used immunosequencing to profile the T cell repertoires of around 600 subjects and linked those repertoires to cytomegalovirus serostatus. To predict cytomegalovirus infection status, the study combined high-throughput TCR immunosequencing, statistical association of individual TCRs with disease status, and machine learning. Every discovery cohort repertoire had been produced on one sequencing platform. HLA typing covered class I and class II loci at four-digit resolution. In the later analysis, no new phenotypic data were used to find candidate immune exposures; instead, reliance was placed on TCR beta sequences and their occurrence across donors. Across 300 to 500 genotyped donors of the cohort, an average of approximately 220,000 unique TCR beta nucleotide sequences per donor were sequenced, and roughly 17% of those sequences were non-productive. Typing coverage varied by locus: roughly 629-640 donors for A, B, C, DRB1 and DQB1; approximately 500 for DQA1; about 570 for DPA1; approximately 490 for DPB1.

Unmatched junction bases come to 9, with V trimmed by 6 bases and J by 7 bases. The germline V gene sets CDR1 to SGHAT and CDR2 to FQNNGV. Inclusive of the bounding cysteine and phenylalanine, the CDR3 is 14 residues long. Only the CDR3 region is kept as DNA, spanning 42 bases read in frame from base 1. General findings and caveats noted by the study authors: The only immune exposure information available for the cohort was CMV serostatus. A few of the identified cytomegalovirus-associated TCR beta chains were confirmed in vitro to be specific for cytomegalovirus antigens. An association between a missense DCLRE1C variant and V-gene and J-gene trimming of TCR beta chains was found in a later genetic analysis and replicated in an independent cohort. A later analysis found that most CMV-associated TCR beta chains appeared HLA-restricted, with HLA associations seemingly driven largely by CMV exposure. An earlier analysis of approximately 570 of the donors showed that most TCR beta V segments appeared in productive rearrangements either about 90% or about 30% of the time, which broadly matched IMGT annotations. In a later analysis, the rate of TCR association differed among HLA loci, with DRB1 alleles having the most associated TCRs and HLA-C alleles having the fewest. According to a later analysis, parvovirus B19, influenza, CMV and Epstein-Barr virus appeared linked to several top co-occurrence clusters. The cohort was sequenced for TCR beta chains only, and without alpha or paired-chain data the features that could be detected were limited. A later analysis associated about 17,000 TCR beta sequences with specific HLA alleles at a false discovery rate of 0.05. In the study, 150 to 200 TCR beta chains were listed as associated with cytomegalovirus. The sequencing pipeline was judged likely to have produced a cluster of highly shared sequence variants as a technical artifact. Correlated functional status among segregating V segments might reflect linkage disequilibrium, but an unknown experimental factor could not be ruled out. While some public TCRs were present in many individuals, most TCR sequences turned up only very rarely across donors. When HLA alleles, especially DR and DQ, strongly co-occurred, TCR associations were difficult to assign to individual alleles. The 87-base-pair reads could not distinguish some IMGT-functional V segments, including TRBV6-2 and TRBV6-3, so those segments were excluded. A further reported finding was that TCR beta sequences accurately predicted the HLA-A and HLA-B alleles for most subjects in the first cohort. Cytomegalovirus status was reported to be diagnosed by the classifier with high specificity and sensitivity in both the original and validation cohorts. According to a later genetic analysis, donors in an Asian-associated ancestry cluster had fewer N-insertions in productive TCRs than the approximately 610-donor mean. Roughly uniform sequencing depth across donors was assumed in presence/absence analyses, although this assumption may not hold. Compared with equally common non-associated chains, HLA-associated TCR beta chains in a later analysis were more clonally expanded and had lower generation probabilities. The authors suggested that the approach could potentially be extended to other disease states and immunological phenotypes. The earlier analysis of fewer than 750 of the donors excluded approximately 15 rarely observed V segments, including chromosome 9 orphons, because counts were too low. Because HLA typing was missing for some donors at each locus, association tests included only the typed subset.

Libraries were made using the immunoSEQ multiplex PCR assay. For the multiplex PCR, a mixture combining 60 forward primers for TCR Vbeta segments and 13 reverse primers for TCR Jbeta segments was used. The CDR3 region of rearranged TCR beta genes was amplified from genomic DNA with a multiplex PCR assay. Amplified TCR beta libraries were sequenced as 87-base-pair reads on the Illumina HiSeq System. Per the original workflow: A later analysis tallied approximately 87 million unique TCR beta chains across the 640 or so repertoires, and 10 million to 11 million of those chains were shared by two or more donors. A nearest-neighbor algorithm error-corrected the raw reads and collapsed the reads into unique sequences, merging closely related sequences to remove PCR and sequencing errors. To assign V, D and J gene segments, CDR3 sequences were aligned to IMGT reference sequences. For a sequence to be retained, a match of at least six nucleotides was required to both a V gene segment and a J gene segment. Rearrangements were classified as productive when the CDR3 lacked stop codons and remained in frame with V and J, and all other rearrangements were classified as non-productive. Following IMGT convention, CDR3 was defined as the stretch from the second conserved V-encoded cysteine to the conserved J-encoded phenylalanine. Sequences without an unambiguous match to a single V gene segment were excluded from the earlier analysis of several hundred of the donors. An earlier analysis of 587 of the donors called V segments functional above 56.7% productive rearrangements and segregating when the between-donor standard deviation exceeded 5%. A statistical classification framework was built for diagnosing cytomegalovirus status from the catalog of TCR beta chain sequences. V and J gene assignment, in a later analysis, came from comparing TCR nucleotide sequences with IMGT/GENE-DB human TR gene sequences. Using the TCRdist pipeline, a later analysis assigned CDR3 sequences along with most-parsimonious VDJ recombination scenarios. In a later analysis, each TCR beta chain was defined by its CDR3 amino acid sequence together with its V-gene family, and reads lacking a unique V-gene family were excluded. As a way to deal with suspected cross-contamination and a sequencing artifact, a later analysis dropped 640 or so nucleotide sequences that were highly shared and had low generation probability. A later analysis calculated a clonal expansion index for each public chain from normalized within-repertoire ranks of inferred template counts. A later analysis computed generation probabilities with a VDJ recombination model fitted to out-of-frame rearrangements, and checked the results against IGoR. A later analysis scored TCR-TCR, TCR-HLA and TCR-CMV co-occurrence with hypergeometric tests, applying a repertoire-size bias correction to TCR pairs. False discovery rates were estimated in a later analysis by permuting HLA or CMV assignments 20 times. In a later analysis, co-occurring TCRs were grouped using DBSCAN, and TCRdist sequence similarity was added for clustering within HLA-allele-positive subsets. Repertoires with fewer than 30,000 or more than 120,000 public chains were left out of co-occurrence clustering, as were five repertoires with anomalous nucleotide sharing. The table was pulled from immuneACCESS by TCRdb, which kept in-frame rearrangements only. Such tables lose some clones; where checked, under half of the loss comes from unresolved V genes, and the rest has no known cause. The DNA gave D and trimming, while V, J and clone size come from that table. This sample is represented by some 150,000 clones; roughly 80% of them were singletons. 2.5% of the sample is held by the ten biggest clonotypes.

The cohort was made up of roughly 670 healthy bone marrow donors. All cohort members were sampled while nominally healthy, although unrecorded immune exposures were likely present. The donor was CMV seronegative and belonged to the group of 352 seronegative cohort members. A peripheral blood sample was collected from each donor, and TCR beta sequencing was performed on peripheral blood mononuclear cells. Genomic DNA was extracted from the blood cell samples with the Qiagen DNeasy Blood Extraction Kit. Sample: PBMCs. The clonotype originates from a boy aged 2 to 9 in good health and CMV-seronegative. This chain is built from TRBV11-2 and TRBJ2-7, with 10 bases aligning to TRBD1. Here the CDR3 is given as CASSSGTGAFEQYF. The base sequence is TGTGCCAGCAGTTCCGGGACAGGGGCCTTTGAGCAGTACTTC.